Listed below are T cell receptor beta chains from one sample, sequenced in a study of Ad26.COV2.S vaccination and SARS-CoV-2 variants. Generated by immunoSEQ multiplex PCR, the TCRdb table keeps only in-frame clones and is missing some. This table holds 350,000 to 500,000 clones, 75% to 90% found once. This specimen was peripheral blood, taken in a trial of Ad26.COV2.S vaccine versus placebo. Receptors were obtained from a person between 18 and 60 years old who received the Ad26.COV2.S COVID-19 vaccine or a placebo. The CDR3 runs from the conserved cysteine through the conserved F or W. D genes are given only for firm matches. Where a row states a size, it is once, few, many or the class of an expanded clone; other rows omit it.

DNA	CDR3	length	J	D	V	size
TGTGCCAGCAGTCCATGGGGGGGGAGACACTGGACGGAAGAGACCCAGTACTTC	CASSPWGGRHWTEETQYF	18	TRBJ2-5	TRBD2	TRBV27	-
TGCGCCAGCAGCCGGGCCTCTTATGGGGGCGGCGAGCAGTACTTC	CASSRASYGGGEQYF	15	TRBJ2-7	-	TRBV4-3	-
TGTGCCAGCAGCCAAGGATTAGGGGGGTCAGAGACCCAGTACTTC	CASSQGLGGSETQYF	15	TRBJ2-5	-	TRBV3-1/TRBV3-2	-
TGTGCCAGCAGTTACTCGATAGGTCGATATAGCAATCAGCCCCAGCATTTT	CASSYSIGRYSNQPQHF	17	TRBJ1-5	-	TRBV6-2/TRBV6-3	-
TGTGCCAGCAAAATAGACAGAACGAATTCACCCCTCCACTTT	CASKIDRTNSPLHF	14	TRBJ1-6	-	TRBV19	-
TGTGCCGCCAGCCGGGGCGGCTGGGAAAACATTCAGTACTTC	CAASRGGWENIQYF	14	TRBJ2-4	-	TRBV6-5	-
TGTGCCAACAGGGGGTTATCTGGAAACACCATATATTTT	CANRGLSGNTIYF	13	TRBJ1-3	TRBD1	TRBV7-9	few
TGTGCCAGCAGTCCTACAGCGAACACTGAAGCTTTCTTT	CASSPTANTEAFF	13	TRBJ1-1	-	TRBV2	-
TGCGCCAGCAGCTTGGCCTTTCGAGGACAAGAGACCCAGTACTTC	CASSLAFRGQETQYF	15	TRBJ2-5	-	TRBV5-1	once
TGTGCCAGCAGCCCGAATCCAACGGGGGGCTACACCTTC	CASSPNPTGGYTF	13	TRBJ1-2	-	TRBV5-4	-
TGTGCCAGCAGCCAGAACAGGGGCGGCACTGAAGCTTTCTTT	CASSQNRGGTEAFF	14	TRBJ1-1	TRBD1	TRBV14	-
TGTGCCAGCAGCTTAAATGGCAGGGGCAGGGAGACCCAGTACTTC	CASSLNGRGRETQYF	15	TRBJ2-5	-	TRBV7-3	-
TGTGCCAGCAGCCAGGGATTTAGCACAGATACGCAGTATTTT	CASSQGFSTDTQYF	14	TRBJ2-3	-	TRBV14	-
TGTGCCAGCTCACCACCGAGCGTGGGGGGCTATGGCTACACCTTC	CASSPPSVGGYGYTF	15	TRBJ1-2	-	TRBV18	-
TGCGCCAGCAGCTTGGTAGCAGCCTCTCAAGAGACCCAGTACTTC	CASSLVAASQETQYF	15	TRBJ2-5	-	TRBV5-1	once